The 19 T cell receptor beta chains presented below share a single source sample, sequenced in a study of T cells in Graves' hyperthyroidism and ophthalmopathy. Authors of the study amplified TCR beta CDR3 regions from RNA transcripts. First-round RT-PCR with HTBI primers amplified the TCR CDR3 region. Using its own MiXCR run on the multiplex PCR reads, TCRdb lists one record per CDR3 protein. The data show 500,000 to 650,000 distinct CDR3 sequences, roughly 15% seen once. Specimen: blood. The receptor set was obtained from a woman in her forties or fifties with Graves' ophthalmopathy.

This clonotype has a count of ten or more. CDR3 in amino acids: CASSQVSGLNTEAFF. CDR3 nucleotide sequence: TGTGCCAGCAGCCAAGTTTCGGGGTTGAACACTGAAGCTTTCTTT. The rearrangement links TRBV3-1 to TRBJ1-1; no firm D call. The CDR3 runs to 15 residues. Germline V CDR1 and CDR2: LGHDT, YNNKEL (reference sequence). The V gene lost 1 base and the J gene lost 0 bases, with 9 bases spanning the gap.

The table lists this clonotype with many counts. The genes are TRBV7-9 and TRBJ2-7; 9 bases agree with TRBD1. CDR3 size: 15 residues. CDR1 is SEHNR, CDR2 FQNEAQ, per germline (reference sequence). V lost 5 bases, J lost 0 bases, and 5 bases stayed unmatched. The CDR3 DNA is TGTGCCAGCAGCCTACGGACAGGGGACTCCTACGAGCAGTACTTC. It yields the protein CASSLRTGDSYEQYF. Looking up the rest from reference TRBV7-9 and TRBJ2-7 gives the full variable domain: DTGVSQNPRHKITKRGQNVTFRCDPISEHNRLYWYRQTLGQGPEFLTYFQNEAQLEKSRLLSDRFSAERPKGSFSTLEIQRTEQGDSAMYLCASSLRTGDSYEQYFGPGTRLTVT.

With respect to this clonotype: It may be a read error: a sequence one base away is much more abundant. The chain recombines TRBV6-9 with TRBJ2-7, with D unresolved. Germline values: CDR1 MNHGY, CDR2 SVAAGI. This CDR3 region has 11 residues. The germline V and J ends were trimmed by 7 bases and 3 bases, with 7 bases remaining between them. This chain's CDR3 is CASMFIYEQYF. CDR3 DNA: TGTGCCAGCATGTTCATCTACGAGCAGTACTTC.

This clonotype was seen ten or more times. The chain links TRBV7-8 to TRBJ2-2; 10 bases line up with TRBD1. V dropped 4 bases and J dropped 7; count of bases not matched to a gene: 9. The germline CDR1 and CDR2 sequences are SGHVS and FQNEAQ. The CDR3 length is 16 residues. This CDR3 is CASSSYGTGVRGELFF. The CDR3 DNA sequence: TGTGCCAGCAGCTCATACGGGACAGGGGTGCGCGGGGAGCTGTTTTTT.

Many counts were recorded for this clonotype. This chain uses TRBV28 with TRBJ2-5; weak D call: TRBD2 (6 bases). The CDR3 extends over 15 amino acids. Germline assignment: CDR1 MDHEN and CDR2 SYDVKM. The V gene lost 5 bases and the J gene lost 5 bases, with 18 bases spanning the gap. The CDR3 protein is CASSPQGGAWETQYF. CDR3 sequence (DNA): TGTGCCAGCAGTCCCCAGGGAGGAGCGTGGGAGACCCAGTACTTC.

This sequence joins TRBV29-1 and TRBJ2-7; possibly TRBD1 for D (6 bases). The CDR3 covers 14 residues. Germline V gene lookup returns CDR1 SQVTM and CDR2 ANQGSEA. The V end was cut by 7 bases, the J end by 1 base, with 17 bases between. The CDR3, as DNA: TGCAGCGCCTCGGGTACAGGGAGATCCTACGAGCAGTACTTC. Protein: CSASGTGRSYEQYF.

V usage is TRBV7-8 and J usage is TRBJ2-7; 7 nucleotides line up with TRBD1. CDR1 is SGHVS and CDR2 is FQNEAQ in the germline V gene. V dropped 4 bases and J dropped 3; count of bases not matched to a gene: 9. The CDR3 length is 15 residues. CDR3 nucleotide sequence: TGTGCCAGCAGCTCGTCCGGGACAGATCACTACGAGCAGTACTTC. This translates into CASSSSGTDHYEQYF.

This clonotype was detected many times. This chain links TRBV6-1 with TRBJ1-1; tentatively, D is TRBD1 (5 bases). The CDR3 has 15 residues. V lost 8 bases to trimming and J lost 1 base, with 17 bases between them. The germline gives CDR1 MNHNS, CDR2 SASEGT. The CDR3 here is CASRRGSGPNTEAFF. The CDR3 DNA is TGTGCCAGCCGGCGGGGGAGCGGACCGAACACTGAAGCTTTCTTT.

The chain couples TRBV5-1 to TRBJ2-1; 11 bases align to TRBD2. The CDR3 loop spans 16 amino acids. The trim removed 4 bases at V and 4 bases at J, leaving 7 bases unmatched. The V gene's germline CDR1 is SGHRS and CDR2 YFSETQ. CDR3 amino acids: CASSIRLAGQYNEQFF. The CDR3 DNA sequence: TGCGCCAGCAGCATTAGACTAGCGGGACAGTACAATGAGCAGTTCTTC.

This clonotype was seen ten or more times. The chain has TRBV5-1 and TRBJ2-2; D might be TRBD1 (5 bases). The ends were cut back, 0 bases at V and 2 bases at J, with 11 bases in the middle. The germline V gene encodes CDR1 SGHRS and CDR2 YFSETQ. This CDR3 is 16 amino acids long. DNA of the CDR3: TGCGCCAGCAGCTTGGAGGGCCAGGGAAACACCGGGGAGCTGTTTTTT. Amino acids: CASSLEGQGNTGELFF.

Ten or more counts support this clonotype. V usage is TRBV30 and J usage is TRBJ2-7, with 8 bases aligning to TRBD2. Germline V CDR1 and CDR2: GTSNPN, SVGIG (reference sequence). The CDR3 length is 13 residues. Unmatched junction bases numbered 2, after V lost 2 bases and J lost 2 bases. Here the CDR3 reads CAWSSSGPYEQYF. The CDR3 coding sequence is TGTGCCTGGAGTTCTAGCGGGCCCTACGAGCAGTACTTC.

V usage is TRBV12-3 or TRBV12-4 and J usage is TRBJ1-2; D possibly corresponds to TRBD1 (6 bases). This CDR3 is built from 13 residues. Trimming took off 2 bases at V and 4 bases at J, with 8 bases between the two ends. In DNA, the CDR3 is TGTGCCAGCAGTTTATTCAGGGGCTATGGCTACACCTTC. It yields the protein CASSLFRGYGYTF.

This clonotype was picked up many times. This sequence joins TRBV28 and TRBJ1-1; unclear D gene. The V end was cut by 1 base, the J end by 9 bases, with 15 bases between. Germline CDR1 MDHEN, CDR2 SYDVKM. CDR3 length equals 14 residues. The CDR3 here is CASSLSGKLHKAFF. The CDR3 DNA reads TGTGCCAGCAGTTTATCGGGAAAGCTACACAAAGCTTTCTTT.

This sequence joins TRBV9 and TRBJ1-5; no reliable D call. The germline gives CDR1 SGDLS, CDR2 YYNGEE. Trimming took off 0 bases at V and 3 bases at J, with 7 bases between the two ends. The CDR3 sequence is 14 residues long. The CDR3 nucleotides read TGTGCCAGCAGCGTAGATCCCAACAATCAGCCCCAGCATTTT. Translated, it gives CASSVDPNNQPQHF.

This chain uses TRBV4-1 with TRBJ2-2; D is possibly TRBD1 (5 bases). Germline V CDR1 and CDR2: MGHRA, YSYEKL. This CDR3 is built from 16 residues. Trimming shortened V by 4 bases and J by 4 bases, and 16 bases separated the two germline ends. The CDR3 loop is CASSRRQGSGTGELFF. The DNA of the CDR3 is TGCGCCAGCAGCCGACGCCAGGGCTCCGGCACCGGGGAGCTGTTTTTT.

This chain joins TRBV10-1 and TRBJ2-5; 14 bases are a match to TRBD2. V lost 8 bases, J lost 5 bases, and 7 bases stayed unmatched. This CDR3 contains 15 residues. The germline V gene has CDR1 WNHNN and CDR2 SYGVQD (reference sequence). CDR3: CASEGLAGAGETQYF. The CDR3 region has the DNA TGCGCCAGCGAGGGACTAGCGGGAGCAGGGGAGACCCAGTACTTC.

The CDR3 bases are TGCAGTGCTAGAAAAAGTGGACTAGACAATGAGCAGTTCTTC. Protein product: CSARKSGLDNEQFF. The chain combines TRBV20-1 with TRBJ2-1; TRBD2 aligns across 7 bases. Germline V gene sequence: CDR1 DFQATT, CDR2 SNEGSKA (reference sequence). The CDR3 sequence is 14 residues long. Trimming took 2 bases from V and 5 from J; bases not matched to a gene: 6.

This clonotype was seen more than once but under ten times. The chain carries TRBV9 and TRBJ2-7, with 9 bases that match TRBD1. Per germline, CDR1 SGDLS and CDR2 YYNGEE. The CDR3 length is 14 residues. Trimming cost V 0 bases and J 3 bases; bases outside gene matches: 1. The CDR3, as DNA: TGTGCCAGCAGCGTAGCGACAGGGGGCTACGAGCAGTACTTC. Translated: CASSVATGGYEQYF. Full variable domain (missing parts from reference TRBV9 and TRBJ2-7): DSGVTQTPKHLITATGQRVTLRCSPRSGDLSVYWYQQSLDQGLQFLIQYYNGEERAKGNILERFSAQQFPDLHSELNLSSLELGDSALYFCASSVATGGYEQYFGPGTRLTVT.

This clonotype was seen only a few times. The chain is built from TRBV4-1 and TRBJ1-6, with TRBD1 as a possible D gene (5 bases). The germline gives CDR1 MGHRA, CDR2 YSYEKL. The CDR3 spans 16 residues. V lost 1 base and J lost 9, with 16 bases in between. CDR3 nucleotide sequence: TGCGCCAGCAGCCAAGGGGAAGGAGGGGTTGGTTCACCCCTCCACTTT. Amino acid sequence: CASSQGEGGVGSPLHF.